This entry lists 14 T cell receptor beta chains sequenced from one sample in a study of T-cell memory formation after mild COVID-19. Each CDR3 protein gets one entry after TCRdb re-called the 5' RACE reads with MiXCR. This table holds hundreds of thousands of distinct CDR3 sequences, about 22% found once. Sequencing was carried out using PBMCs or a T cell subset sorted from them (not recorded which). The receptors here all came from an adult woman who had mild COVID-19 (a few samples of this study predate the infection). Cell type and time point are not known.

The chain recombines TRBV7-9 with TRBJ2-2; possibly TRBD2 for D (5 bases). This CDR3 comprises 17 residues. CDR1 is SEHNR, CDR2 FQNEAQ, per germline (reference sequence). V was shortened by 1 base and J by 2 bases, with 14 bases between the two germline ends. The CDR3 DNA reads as TGTGCCAGCAGCTTAGAAGAGGCGGGCCTAAACACCGGGGAGCTGTTTTTT. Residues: CASSLEEAGLNTGELFF.

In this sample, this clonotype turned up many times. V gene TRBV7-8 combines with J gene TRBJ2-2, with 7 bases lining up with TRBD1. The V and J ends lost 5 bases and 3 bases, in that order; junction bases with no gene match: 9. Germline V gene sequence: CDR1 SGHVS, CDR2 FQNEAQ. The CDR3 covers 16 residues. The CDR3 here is CASSLSDRRYTGELFF. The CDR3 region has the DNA TGTGCCAGCAGCCTTTCGGACAGGCGATACACCGGGGAGCTGTTTTTT. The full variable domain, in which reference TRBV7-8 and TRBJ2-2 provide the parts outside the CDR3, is GAGVSQSPRYKVAKRGQDVALRCDPISGHVSLFWYQQALGQGPEFLTYFQNEAQLDKSGLPSDRFFAERPEGSVSTLKIQRTQQEDSAVYLCASSLSDRRYTGELFFGEGSRLTVL.

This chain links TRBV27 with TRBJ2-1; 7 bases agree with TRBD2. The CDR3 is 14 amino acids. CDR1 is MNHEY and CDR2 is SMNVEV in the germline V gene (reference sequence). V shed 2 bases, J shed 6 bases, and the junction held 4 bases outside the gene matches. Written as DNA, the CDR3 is TGTGCCAGCAGTTTAGCGGGAGTCCCCAATGAGCAGTTCTTC. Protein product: CASSLAGVPNEQFF.

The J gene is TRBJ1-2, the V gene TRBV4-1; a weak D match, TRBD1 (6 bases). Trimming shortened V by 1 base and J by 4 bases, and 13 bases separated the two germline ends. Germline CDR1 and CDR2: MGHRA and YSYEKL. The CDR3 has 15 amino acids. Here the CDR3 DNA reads TGCGCCAGCAGCCAAGTTGTGGACAGCACCTATGGCTACACCTTC. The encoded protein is CASSQVVDSTYGYTF.

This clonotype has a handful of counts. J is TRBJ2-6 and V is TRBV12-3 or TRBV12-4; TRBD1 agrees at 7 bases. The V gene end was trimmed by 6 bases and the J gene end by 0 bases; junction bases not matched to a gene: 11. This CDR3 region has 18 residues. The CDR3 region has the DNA TGTGCCAGCAGCCGAAGATTCGGGACAGACTCTGGGGCCAACGTCCTGACTTTC. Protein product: CASSRRFGTDSGANVLTF.

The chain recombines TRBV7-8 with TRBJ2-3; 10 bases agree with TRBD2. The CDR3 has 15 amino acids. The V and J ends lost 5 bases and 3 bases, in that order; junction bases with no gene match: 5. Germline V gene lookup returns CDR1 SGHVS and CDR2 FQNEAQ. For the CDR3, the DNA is TGTGCCAGCAGCCCCCTTAGCGGGGGGACAGATACGCAGTATTTT. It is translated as CASSPLSGGTDTQYF.

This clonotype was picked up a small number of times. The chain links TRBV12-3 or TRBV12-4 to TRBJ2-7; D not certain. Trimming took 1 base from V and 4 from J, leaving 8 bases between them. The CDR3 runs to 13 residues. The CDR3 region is CASSLDGWYEQYF. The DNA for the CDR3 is TGTGCCAGCAGTTTAGACGGGTGGTACGAGCAGTACTTC.

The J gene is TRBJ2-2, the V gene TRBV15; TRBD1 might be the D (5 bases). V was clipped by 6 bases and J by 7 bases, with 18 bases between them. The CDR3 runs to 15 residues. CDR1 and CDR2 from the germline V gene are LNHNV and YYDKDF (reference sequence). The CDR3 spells CATSLGRTYSGELFF. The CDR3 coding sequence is TGTGCCACCAGTCTGGGGCGAACCTACAGCGGGGAGCTGTTTTTT.

For the CDR3, the DNA is TGCAGCGTTCCGGGACTAGCGGGAGAGGAGCAGTTCTTC. The encoded protein is CSVPGLAGEEQFF. The rearrangement joins TRBV29-1 to TRBJ2-1; TRBD2 aligns across 14 bases. This CDR3 region has 13 residues. V lost 5 bases to trimming and J lost 10 bases; unmatched junction nucleotides: 4. Germline loops: CDR1 SQVTM, CDR2 ANQGSEA.

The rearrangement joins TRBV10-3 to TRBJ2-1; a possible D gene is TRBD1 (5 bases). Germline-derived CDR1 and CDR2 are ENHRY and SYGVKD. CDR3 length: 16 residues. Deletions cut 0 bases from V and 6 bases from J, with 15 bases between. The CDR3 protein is CAISESTGAPANEQFF. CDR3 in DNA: TGTGCCATCAGTGAGTCGACTGGGGCCCCGGCCAATGAGCAGTTCTTC.

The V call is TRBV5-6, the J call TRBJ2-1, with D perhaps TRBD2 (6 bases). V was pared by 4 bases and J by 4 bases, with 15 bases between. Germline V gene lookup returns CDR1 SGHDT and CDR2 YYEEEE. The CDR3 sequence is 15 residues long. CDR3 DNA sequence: TGTGCCAGCAGCCCATCCGGGACTCCGTACAATGAGCAGTTCTTC. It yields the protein CASSPSGTPYNEQFF.

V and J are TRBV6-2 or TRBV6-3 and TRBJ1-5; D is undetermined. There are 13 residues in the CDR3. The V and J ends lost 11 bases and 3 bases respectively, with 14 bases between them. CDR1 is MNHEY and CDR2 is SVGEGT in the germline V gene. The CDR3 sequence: CAGSYNPNQPQHF. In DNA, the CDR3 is TGTGCCGGATCATACAACCCCAATCAGCCCCAGCATTTT.

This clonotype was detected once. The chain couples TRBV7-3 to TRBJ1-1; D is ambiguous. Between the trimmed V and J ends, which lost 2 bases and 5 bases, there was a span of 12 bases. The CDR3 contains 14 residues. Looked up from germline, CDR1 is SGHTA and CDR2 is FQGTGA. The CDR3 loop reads CASSLAAVGTEAFF. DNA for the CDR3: TGTGCCAGCAGCTTAGCAGCAGTGGGGACTGAAGCTTTCTTT.

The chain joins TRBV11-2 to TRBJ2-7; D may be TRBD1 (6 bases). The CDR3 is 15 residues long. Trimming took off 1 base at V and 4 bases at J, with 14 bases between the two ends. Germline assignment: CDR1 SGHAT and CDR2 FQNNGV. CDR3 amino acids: CASSLARGSGYEQYF. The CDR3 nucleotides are TGTGCCAGCAGCTTAGCGAGGGGGTCGGGTTACGAGCAGTACTTC.